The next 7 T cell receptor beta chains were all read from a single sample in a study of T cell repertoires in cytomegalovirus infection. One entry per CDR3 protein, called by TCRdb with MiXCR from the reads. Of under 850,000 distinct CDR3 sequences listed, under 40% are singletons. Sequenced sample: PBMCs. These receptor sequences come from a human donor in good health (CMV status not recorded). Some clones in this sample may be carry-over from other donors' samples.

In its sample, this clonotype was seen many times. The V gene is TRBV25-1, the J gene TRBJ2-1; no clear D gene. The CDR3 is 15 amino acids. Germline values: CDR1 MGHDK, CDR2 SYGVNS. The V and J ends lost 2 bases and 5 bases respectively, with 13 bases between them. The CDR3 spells CASSEPFGLNNEQFF. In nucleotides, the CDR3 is TGTGCCAGCAGTGAACCTTTCGGGTTAAACAATGAGCAGTTCTTC.

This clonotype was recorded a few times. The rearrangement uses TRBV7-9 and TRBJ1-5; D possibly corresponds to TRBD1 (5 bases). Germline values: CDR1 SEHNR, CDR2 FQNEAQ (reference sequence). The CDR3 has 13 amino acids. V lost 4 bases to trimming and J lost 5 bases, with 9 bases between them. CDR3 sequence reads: CASSYSGHQPQHF. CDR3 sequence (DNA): TGTGCCAGCAGCTACTCAGGGCATCAGCCCCAGCATTTT.

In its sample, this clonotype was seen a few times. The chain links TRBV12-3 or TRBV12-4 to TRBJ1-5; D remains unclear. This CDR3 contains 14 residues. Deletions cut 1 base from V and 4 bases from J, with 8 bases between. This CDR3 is CASSLESGNQPQHF. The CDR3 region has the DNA TGTGCCAGCAGTTTAGAGTCAGGTAATCAGCCCCAGCATTTT.

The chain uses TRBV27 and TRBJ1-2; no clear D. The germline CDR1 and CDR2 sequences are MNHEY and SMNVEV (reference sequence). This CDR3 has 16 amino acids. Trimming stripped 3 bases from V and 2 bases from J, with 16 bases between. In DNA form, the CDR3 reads TGTGCCAGCAGTTTCGTCCCAACCCGCCGGAACTATGGCTACACCTTC. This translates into CASSFVPTRRNYGYTF.

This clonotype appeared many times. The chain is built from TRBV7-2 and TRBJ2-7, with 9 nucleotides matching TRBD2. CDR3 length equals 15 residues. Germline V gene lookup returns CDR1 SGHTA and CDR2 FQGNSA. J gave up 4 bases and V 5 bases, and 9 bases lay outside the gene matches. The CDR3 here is CASSPLTSGGYEQYF. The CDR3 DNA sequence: TGTGCCAGCAGCCCGCTGACTAGCGGAGGGTACGAGCAGTACTTC.

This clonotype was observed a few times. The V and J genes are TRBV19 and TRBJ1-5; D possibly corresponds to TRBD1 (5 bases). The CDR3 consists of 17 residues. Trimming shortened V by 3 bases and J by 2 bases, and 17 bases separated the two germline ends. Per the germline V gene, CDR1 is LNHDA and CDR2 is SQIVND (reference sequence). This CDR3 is CASSMRTQEGGNQPQHF. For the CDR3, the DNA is TGTGCCAGTAGTATGCGGACCCAGGAAGGGGGCAATCAGCCCCAGCATTTT. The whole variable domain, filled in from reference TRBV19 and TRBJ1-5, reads DGGITQSPKYLFRKEGQNVTLSCEQNLNHDAMYWYRQDPGQGLRLIYYSQIVNDFQKGDIAEGYSVSREKKESFPLTVTSAQKNPTAFYLCASSMRTQEGGNQPQHFGDGTRLSIL.

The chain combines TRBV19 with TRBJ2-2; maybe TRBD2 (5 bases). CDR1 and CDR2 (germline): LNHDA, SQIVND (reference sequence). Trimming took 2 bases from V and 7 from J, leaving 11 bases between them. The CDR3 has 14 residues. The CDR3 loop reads CASSITKRDGELFF. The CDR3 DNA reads TGTGCCAGTAGTATAACGAAGAGGGACGGGGAGCTGTTTTTT.